This T cell receptor beta chain emerged from a study of tumor-infiltrating lymphocytes in primary liver carcinoma. The CDR3 extends over 15 amino acids. Looked up from germline, CDR1 is SGHNT and CDR2 is YENEEA. V lost 4 bases and J lost 3; bases outside the gene matches: 5. A constant-region primer served to make TCR beta cDNA from roughly 540 ng total RNA. Slightly modified ARM-PCR with three nested multiplex PCR rounds yielded TCR beta libraries. PCR rounds one and two used TRBV1-TRBV30 forward primers with a C-beta reverse primer for 9 to 10 cycles each. TCRdb re-derived calls from the multiplex PCR reads in MiXCR, one entry per CDR3 protein. The data contain roughly 80,000 distinct CDR3 sequences, roughly 72% of them singletons. Co-extracting RNA and DNA was done with 20-30 mg of unsorted bulk tissue as input.

This chain links TRBV11-3 with TRBJ2-3; the match to TRBD1 covers 9 bases. This receptor was obtained from a middle-aged man with primary liver carcinoma and hepatitis B virus infection. What was sequenced was liver tumor tissue from sampling region 1. The subset here: tumor region T1, superior pole. The CDR3 DNA is TGTGCCAGCAGCTGGGGGGGACAGGGAACAGATACGCAGTATTTT. Its translation: CASSWGGQGTDTQYF.